One and the same sample provided the 29 T cell receptor beta chains below, sequenced in a study of cytomegalovirus exposure and HLA in healthy donors. Both 60 Vbeta primers and 13 Jbeta primers went into the PCR. Repertoires were generated with immunoSEQ multiplex PCR, while TCRdb's copy carries only in-frame clones and drops some. The table shows approximately 98,000 clones, with approximately 79% occurring only once. Specimen: PBMCs. The receptors were gathered from a male donor in good health and CMV-seronegative.

The chain combines TRBV7-7 with TRBJ2-5; 7 nucleotides line up with TRBD1. The CDR3 spans 14 residues. Germline loops: CDR1 SSHAT, CDR2 FNYEAQ (reference sequence). Germline trimming cut 1 base from V and 2 bases from J; bases unmatched to any gene: 1. The CDR3 loop reads CASSLGTGQETQYF. In DNA form, the CDR3 reads TGTGCCAGCAGCTTAGGGACAGGTCAAGAGACCCAGTACTTC. Full variable domain (outside the CDR3, taken from reference TRBV7-7 and TRBJ2-5): GAGVSQSPRYKVTKRGQDVTLRCDPISSHATLYWYQQALGQGPEFLTYFNYEAQPDKSGLPSDRFSAERPEGSISTLTIQRTEQRDSAMYRCASSLGTGQETQYFGPGTRLLVL.

The chain uses TRBV28 and TRBJ1-1; possibly TRBD1 for D (5 bases). The CDR3 extends over 12 amino acids. The germline V gene has CDR1 MDHEN and CDR2 SYDVKM. Trimming shortened V by 5 bases and J by 7 bases, and 11 bases separated the two germline ends. In DNA, the CDR3 is TGTGCCAGCAGTCAGACAGAGCGTGAAGCTTTCTTT. This gives the protein CASSQTEREAFF.

V and J are TRBV7-8 and TRBJ2-7; 13 nucleotides match TRBD2. This CDR3 is 17 amino acids long. Germline assignment: CDR1 SGHVS and CDR2 FQNEAQ. V shed 5 bases, J shed 2 bases, and the junction held 9 bases outside the gene matches. The CDR3 DNA is TGTGCCAGCAGCCCCACTAGCGGGAGGGCCTGGGCCTACGAGCAGTACTTC. Translation gives CASSPTSGRAWAYEQYF.

The chain joins TRBV5-1 to TRBJ2-3, with 10 bases fitting TRBD2. Germline CDR1 reads SGHRS; CDR2 reads YFSETQ. The trim removed 2 bases at V and 3 bases at J, leaving 0 bases unmatched. The CDR3 is made up of 14 amino acids. This chain's CDR3 is CASSLAGGTDTQYF. The CDR3, as DNA: TGCGCCAGCAGCTTAGCGGGAGGGACAGATACGCAGTATTTT.

V gene TRBV7-8 combines with J gene TRBJ2-7; tentatively, D is TRBD2 (7 bases). The germline V and J ends were trimmed by 1 base and 3 bases, with 16 bases remaining between them. Germline V gene lookup returns CDR1 SGHVS and CDR2 FQNEAQ. This CDR3 is built from 16 residues. The CDR3 DNA reads as TGTGCCAGCAGCTTAGTATGGGAGGGGGTAAACTACGAGCAGTACTTC. Translating it yields CASSLVWEGVNYEQYF.

The V and J genes are TRBV5-6 and TRBJ1-2; possible D gene TRBD1, 6 bases. This CDR3 is 16 amino acids long. With 2 bases removed from V and 4 bases from J, the gap between germline ends came to 18 bases. Germline V lookup: CDR1 SGHDT, CDR2 YYEEEE. CDR3 residues: CASSFEPGTQVYGYTF. As DNA, the CDR3 is TGTGCCAGCAGCTTTGAACCCGGGACACAAGTCTATGGCTACACCTTC. Full variable domain (remainder filled in from reference TRBV5-6 and TRBJ1-2): DAGVTQSPTHLIKTRGQQVTLRCSPKSGHDTVSWYQQALGQGPQFIFQYYEEEERQRGNFPDRFSGHQFPNYSSELNVNALLLGDSALYLCASSFEPGTQVYGYTFGSGTRLTVV.

This chain connects TRBV28 to TRBJ1-1; no firm D call. This CDR3 is 13 amino acids long. The V gene lost 2 bases and the J gene lost 11 bases, with 15 bases spanning the gap. Germline V CDR1 and CDR2: MDHEN, SYDVKM. This chain's CDR3 is CASSLLGGREAFF. In DNA, the CDR3 is TGTGCCAGCAGTTTACTGGGCGGCCGGGAGGCTTTCTTT. The full variable domain, with the rest looked up from reference TRBV28 and TRBJ1-1, is DVKVTQSSRYLVKRTGEKVFLECVQDMDHENMFWYRQDPGLGLRLIYFSYDVKMKEKGDIPEGYSVSREKKERFSLILESASTNQTSMYLCASSLLGGREAFFGQGTRLTVV.

On this clone itself: Other nucleotide sequences in the sample specify the same CDR3. The chain joins TRBV27 to TRBJ1-5; TRBD1 agrees at 7 bases. Germline V gives CDR1 MNHEY, CDR2 SMNVEV (reference sequence). The length of the CDR3 is 14 residues. V was pared by 0 bases and J by 4 bases, with 0 bases of the junction left unmatched. The CDR3: CASSLSRGNQPQHF. In nucleotides, the CDR3 is TGTGCCAGCAGTTTATCCAGGGGGAATCAGCCCCAGCATTTT.

The chain recombines TRBV6-5 with TRBJ2-5, with no clear D. V shed 0 bases and J shed 4 bases, with 9 bases lying between them. Per germline, CDR1 MNHEY and CDR2 SVGAGI. This CDR3 has 14 residues. The DNA of the CDR3 is TGTGCCAGCAGTTACTCACGCCCCGGAGAGACCCAGTACTTC. This codes for CASSYSRPGETQYF.

CDR3 amino acids: CASSPGQGYSDYTF. The CDR3 DNA sequence: TGCGCCAGCAGTCCGGGACAGGGATATTCGGACTACACCTTC. The rearrangement links TRBV4-1 to TRBJ1-2; TRBD1 matches at 9 bases. After removal of 6 bases from V and 10 bases from J, the junction contained 12 bases not matched to a gene. The CDR3 is 14 residues long. Germline values: CDR1 MGHRA, CDR2 YSYEKL.

The chain combines TRBV11-2 with TRBJ2-1, with 7 bases that match TRBD1. There are 17 residues in the CDR3. Germline V gene sequence: CDR1 SGHAT, CDR2 FQNNGV. V lost 4 bases to trimming and J lost 0 bases; unmatched junction nucleotides: 9. In nucleotides, the CDR3 is TGTGCCAGCAGCTGGGATCCGGGACAGAGCTCCTACAATGAGCAGTTCTTC. Translating gives CASSWDPGQSSYNEQFF.

This clone has just a few counts. The chain is built from TRBV4-1 and TRBJ1-2; D uncertain. Trimming shortened V by 9 bases and J by 2 bases, and 10 bases separated the two germline ends. The CDR3 covers 12 residues. CDR1 MGHRA and CDR2 YSYEKL come from the germline V gene. The CDR3 spells CARSIRNYGYTF. The CDR3 DNA reads as TGCGCCAGGTCCATACGGAACTATGGCTACACCTTC.

About this clone itself: A read error may account for a junction end that differs from germline. This CDR3 is also generated by other DNA sequences in the sample. The chain is built from TRBV6-1 and TRBJ2-5; D may correspond to TRBD1 or TRBD2 (6 bases each). Germline CDR1 MNHNS, CDR2 SASEGT. The CDR3 sequence is 14 residues long. CDR3 sequence (DNA): TGTGCTAGCAGTGAACAGGGAGGATGGGAGACCCAGTACTTC. Protein product: CASSEQGGWETQYF.

This chain joins TRBV6-5 and TRBJ2-2, with 7 bases matching TRBD1. Per the germline V gene, CDR1 is MNHEY and CDR2 is SVGAGI. The CDR3 runs to 16 residues. V lost 0 bases, J lost 4 bases, and 5 bases stayed unmatched. The CDR3 is CASSYSGQVVTGELFF. The CDR3 region has the DNA TGTGCCAGCAGTTACTCCGGACAGGTTGTCACCGGGGAGCTGTTTTTT.

The chain recombines TRBV27 with TRBJ1-1; tentatively, D is TRBD1 (5 bases). Trimming took off 3 bases at V and 5 bases at J, with 19 bases between the two ends. CDR1 is MNHEY and CDR2 is SMNVEV in the germline V gene (reference sequence). This CDR3 spans 16 amino acids. The CDR3 DNA reads TGTGCCAGCAGTTTGTCCGGCAACGTGGGGGGAACTGAAGCTTTCTTT. Its protein product is CASSLSGNVGGTEAFF.

The rearrangement uses TRBV30 and TRBJ2-1; TRBD2 agrees at 10 bases. Looked up from germline, CDR1 is GTSNPN and CDR2 is SVGIG (reference sequence). This CDR3 region has 15 residues. The V segment lost 2 bases and the J segment 7 bases; nucleotides outside the gene matches: 8. The DNA for the CDR3 is TGTGCCTGGAGTCCCCTAGCGGGAGAATTTAATGAGCAGTTCTTC. This sequence encodes CAWSPLAGEFNEQFF.

The chain has TRBV5-1 and TRBJ1-1; no clear D gene. Between the trimmed V and J ends, which lost 5 bases and 7 bases, there was a span of 12 bases. Germline V gene data show CDR1 as SGHRS and CDR2 as YFSETQ. This CDR3 comprises 12 residues. CDR3 in amino acids: CASRSSGVEAFF. The CDR3 DNA is TGCGCCAGCAGGTCAAGCGGTGTTGAAGCTTTCTTT.

CDR3 sequence reads: CASSWGLAGEADTQYF. The CDR3 nucleotides are TGCGCCAGCAGCTGGGGACTAGCGGGAGAGGCAGATACGCAGTATTTT. The J gene is TRBJ2-3, the V gene TRBV5-1; 14 nucleotides line up with TRBD2. The trim removed 3 bases at V and 4 bases at J, leaving 4 bases unmatched. The V gene's germline CDR1 is SGHRS and CDR2 YFSETQ. The CDR3 is made up of 16 amino acids. Based on the CDR3 plus reference TRBV5-1 and TRBJ2-3, the full variable domain is KAGVTQTPRYLIKTRGQQVTLSCSPISGHRSVSWYQQTPGQGLQFLFEYFSETQRNKGNFPGRFSGRQFSNSRSEMNVSTLELGDSALYLCASSWGLAGEADTQYFGPGTRLTVL.

The chain has TRBV19 and TRBJ2-5, with 9 positions matching TRBD1. The CDR3 runs 15 residues. Germline assignment: CDR1 LNHDA and CDR2 SQIVND (reference sequence). Germline trimming cut 3 bases from V and 1 base from J; bases unmatched to any gene: 3. CDR3 protein: CASSIGQGLQETQYF. CDR3 DNA: TGTGCCAGTAGTATCGGACAGGGGCTCCAAGAGACCCAGTACTTC.

The chain has TRBV7-3 and TRBJ2-3, with 13 bases that match TRBD2. CDR1 is SGHTA and CDR2 is FQGTGA in the germline V gene. The CDR3 sequence is 16 residues long. V trimming: 1 base; J trimming: 3 bases; junction bases outside the gene matches: 1. This CDR3 reads CASSLRTSGGTDTQYF. The CDR3 DNA reads as TGTGCCAGCAGCTTAAGGACTAGCGGGGGAACAGATACGCAGTATTTT.

Only one count was recorded for this clone. The rearrangement uses TRBV7-2 and TRBJ2-3; TRBD2 matches at 8 bases. Losses at the gene ends were 5 bases for V and 1 base for J; bases not matched to a gene: 14. Germline values: CDR1 SGHTA, CDR2 FQGNSA. The CDR3 consists of 18 residues. The CDR3 here is CASSPGGISSRGTDTQYF. CDR3 sequence (DNA): TGTGCCAGCAGCCCGGGGGGGATTTCTAGCAGGGGCACAGATACGCAGTATTTT.

The chain couples TRBV7-3 to TRBJ2-1; 12 bases align to TRBD2. The CDR3 length is 14 residues. The junction had 4 bases not matched to a gene; V was cut back by 5 bases and J by 8 bases. Germline loops: CDR1 SGHTA, CDR2 FQGTGA. This CDR3 reads CASSDRTSGDEQFF. The CDR3 coding sequence is TGTGCCAGCAGCGACCGGACTAGCGGGGATGAGCAGTTCTTC. The entire variable domain, with the rest obtained from reference TRBV7-3 and TRBJ2-1, is as follows: GAGVSQTPSNKVTEKGKYVELRCDPISGHTALYWYRQSLGQGPEFLIYFQGTGAADDSGLPNDRFFAVRPEGSVSTLKIQRTERGDSAVYLCASSDRTSGDEQFFGPGTRLTVL.

V and J are TRBV6-5 and TRBJ2-7, with 7 positions matching TRBD1. The CDR3 consists of 14 residues. V was pared by 2 bases and J by 2 bases, with 3 bases of the junction left unmatched. CDR1 is MNHEY, CDR2 SVGAGI, per germline. The CDR3 nucleotides are TGTGCCAGCAGTTACGGGACAGCGCCCTACGAGCAGTACTTC. Its protein is CASSYGTAPYEQYF.

The chain carries TRBV25-1 and TRBJ2-7; TRBD2 matches 9 bases. Germline CDR1 is MGHDK and CDR2 is SYGVNS. Losses at the gene ends were 2 bases for V and 1 base for J; bases not matched to a gene: 12. There are 18 residues in the CDR3. This chain's CDR3 is CASSEPGARAGGSYEQYF. The DNA for the CDR3 is TGTGCCAGCAGTGAACCCGGTGCTCGAGCGGGGGGTTCCTACGAGCAGTACTTC.

The rearrangement joins TRBV5-8 to TRBJ1-2, with TRBD1 matching over 8 bases. V shed 1 base and J 8 bases; nucleotides not matched to a gene: 10. CDR3 size: 15 residues. CDR1 is SGHTS, CDR2 YDEGEE, per germline. For the CDR3, the DNA is TGTGCCAGCAGCTTGACTTCCAGGGGGCGCCAGGGCTACACCTTC. Translated: CASSLTSRGRQGYTF.

J is TRBJ2-5 and V is TRBV5-1; 8 positions agree with TRBD1. The CDR3 is 16 amino acids. From germline, CDR1 is SGHRS and CDR2 YFSETQ. V lost 0 bases and J lost 4; bases outside the gene matches: 8. The DNA for the CDR3 is TGCGCCAGCAGCTTGGGGGCGGGACAGGTCGTAGAGACCCAGTACTTC. Translated, it gives CASSLGAGQVVETQYF.

The CDR3 DNA follows: TGTGCCAGCAGTTTAACCCCAGAGAACACTGAAGCTTTCTTT. Amino acids: CASSLTPENTEAFF. The gene calls are TRBV27 and TRBJ1-1; no reliable D call. Trimming removed 2 bases from V and 1 base from J, with 8 bases in between. This CDR3 is built from 14 residues. Germline lookup yields CDR1 MNHEY and CDR2 SMNVEV (reference sequence).

The chain joins TRBV28 to TRBJ1-5, with TRBD1 matching 9 bases. From germline, CDR1 is MDHEN and CDR2 SYDVKM. There are 16 residues in the CDR3. J gave up 2 bases and V 5 bases, and 7 bases lay outside the gene matches. CDR3 sequence reads: CASSRTGGFGNQPQHF. For the CDR3, the DNA is TGTGCCAGCAGTAGAACAGGGGGCTTCGGCAATCAGCCCCAGCATTTT.

The chain joins TRBV12-5 to TRBJ2-7; D call uncertain. Per the germline V gene, CDR1 is LGHNT and CDR2 is FRNRAP. Trimming removed 3 bases from V and 6 bases from J, with 9 bases in between. The length of the CDR3 is 12 residues. CDR3 DNA: TGTGCTAGTGGTTTCCGCGTTGGCGAGCAGTACTTC. Translation gives CASGFRVGEQYF.